This TCR beta chain came from a study of blood T cell repertoires in COVID-19. CDR1 and CDR2 from the germline V gene are SGDLS and YYNGEE. V was shortened by 4 bases and J by 5 bases, with 16 bases between the two germline ends. This CDR3 contains 14 residues. Per the original methods: Reference gene primer amplification yielded estimated nucleated cell counts. Assay: immunoSEQ multiplex PCR; the TCRdb copy retains only in-frame clones and omits some. V, J and clone size are those of that table, while D and trimming were read from the DNA. Among some 190,000 clones listed, 70% to 90% were seen once. Sequencing was done on a sample of peripheral blood. The source is a man aged 60-69 years with acute or convalescent COVID-19. The J gene is TRBJ2-7, the V gene TRBV9, with D maybe TRBD1 (6 bases). The CDR3 DNA sequence: TGTGCCAGCAGCCCTTTAGGACAGTCCCACGAGCAGTACTTC. This codes for CASSPLGQSHEQYF.